The 11 T cell receptor beta chains presented below share a single source sample, sequenced in a study of shared clonotypes between healthy human individuals. Positive CCR7 selection of CD45RO-negative cells yielded the naive CD8 cells, and terminally differentiated effector memory CD45RA+ cells were excluded. Profiled with immunoSEQ multiplex PCR; TCRdb holds only in-frame clones, not every one. The sample records roughly 2 million clones, around 96% being singletons. Sequencing was carried out using naive CD8+ T cells sorted from blood. The receptors were gathered from a man in his late teens or twenties in good health.

This clone was counted once. The chain uses TRBV27 and TRBJ2-7; TRBD2 agrees at 7 bases. The CDR3 extends over 15 amino acids. The trim removed 6 bases at V and 2 bases at J, leaving 10 bases unmatched. The germline CDR1 and CDR2 sequences are MNHEY and SMNVEV (reference sequence). The CDR3 DNA sequence: TGTGCCAGCAGACCAGGGACTACCTTAACCTACGAGCAGTACTTC. Its protein is CASRPGTTLTYEQYF.

This chain links TRBV4-2 with TRBJ2-3, with 7 nucleotides matching TRBD2. Germline CDR1 LGHNA, CDR2 YNFKEQ. This CDR3 is built from 15 residues. V lost 0 bases to trimming and J lost 2 bases; unmatched junction nucleotides: 2. In DNA, the CDR3 is TGTGCCAGCAGCCAAGAGAGCGGGAACACAGATACGCAGTATTTT. Translation gives CASSQESGNTDTQYF.

This chain uses TRBV4-3 with TRBJ2-1; no reliable D call. This CDR3 contains 15 residues. In germline, CDR1 is LGHNA, CDR2 YSLEER. V was clipped by 0 bases and J by 4 bases, with 10 bases between them. The CDR3 here is CASSQDSGLYNEQFF. The DNA for the CDR3 is TGCGCCAGCAGCCAAGATTCCGGCTTGTACAATGAGCAGTTCTTC.

The genes are TRBV28 and TRBJ1-5; 7 bases are shared with TRBD1. Germline V gives CDR1 MDHEN, CDR2 SYDVKM. CDR3 length: 14 amino acids. V shed 7 bases and J 3 bases; nucleotides not matched to a gene: 6. The CDR3 is CASNIGTANQPQHF. In nucleotides, the CDR3 is TGTGCCAGCAACATCGGGACAGCCAATCAGCCCCAGCATTTT. Full variable domain (remainder filled in from reference TRBV28 and TRBJ1-5): DVKVTQSSRYLVKRTGEKVFLECVQDMDHENMFWYRQDPGLGLRLIYFSYDVKMKEKGDIPEGYSVSREKKERFSLILESASTNQTSMYLCASNIGTANQPQHFGDGTRLSIL.

The V call is TRBV28, the J call TRBJ2-5, with 7 bases that match TRBD2. V shed 2 bases, J shed 3 bases, and the junction held 12 bases outside the gene matches. CDR1 and CDR2 (germline): MDHEN, SYDVKM. This CDR3 region has 17 residues. The CDR3 sequence: CASSLRAWRGGEETQYF. CDR3 coding DNA: TGTGCCAGCAGTTTAAGGGCATGGCGGGGAGGGGAAGAGACCCAGTACTTC. Full variable domain (missing parts from reference TRBV28 and TRBJ2-5): DVKVTQSSRYLVKRTGEKVFLECVQDMDHENMFWYRQDPGLGLRLIYFSYDVKMKEKGDIPEGYSVSREKKERFSLILESASTNQTSMYLCASSLRAWRGGEETQYFGPGTRLLVL.

The table lists this clone with a count of one. This chain joins TRBV28 and TRBJ1-5, with 9 bases lining up with TRBD1. The CDR3 extends over 15 amino acids. J lost 6 bases, V lost 6 bases, and 9 bases had no gene match. The V gene's germline CDR1 is MDHEN and CDR2 SYDVKM. CDR3: CASSPDRGEAQPQHF. The CDR3 bases are TGTGCCAGCAGCCCGGACAGGGGTGAGGCTCAGCCCCAGCATTTT.

V usage is TRBV27 and J usage is TRBJ2-7; unclear D gene. CDR1 and CDR2 from the germline V gene are MNHEY and SMNVEV (reference sequence). The CDR3 has 13 residues. The germline V and J ends were trimmed by 2 bases and 7 bases, with 12 bases remaining between them. CDR3 nucleotides: TGTGCCAGCAGTTTAACGGTGGAACTTGAGCAGTACTTC. It specifies CASSLTVELEQYF.

The V gene is TRBV7-9, the J gene TRBJ2-7; TRBD1 matches 8 bases. Germline loops: CDR1 SEHNR, CDR2 FQNEAQ (reference sequence). The CDR3 totals 16 residues. V was pared by 1 base and J by 2 bases, with 7 bases of the junction left unmatched. The CDR3 region is CASSLGGQGTPYEQYF. The CDR3 nucleotides read TGTGCCAGCAGCTTAGGCGGACAGGGAACCCCCTACGAGCAGTACTTC.

This chain joins TRBV6-4 and TRBJ2-1; 8 nucleotides align to TRBD1. The CDR3 contains 15 residues. With V trimmed by 2 bases and J by 4 bases, 4 bases remained unmatched. Germline V gene lookup returns CDR1 MRHNA and CDR2 SNTAGT. The CDR3 spells CASSDPGTGYNEQFF. The CDR3 DNA is TGTGCCAGCAGTGACCCCGGGACAGGTTACAATGAGCAGTTCTTC.

The V and J genes are TRBV4-1 and TRBJ1-6; 8 bases are a match to TRBD1. Per the germline V gene, CDR1 is MGHRA and CDR2 is YSYEKL. The CDR3 is made up of 16 amino acids. Unmatched junction bases numbered 12, after V lost 5 bases and J lost 9 bases. The CDR3 here is CASSLQTGAAGSPLHF. The CDR3 nucleotides read TGCGCCAGCAGCTTACAGACAGGGGCGGCAGGTTCACCCCTCCACTTT.

V gene TRBV5-6 combines with J gene TRBJ2-7, with D possibly being TRBD1 (5 bases). The germline V gene encodes CDR1 SGHDT and CDR2 YYEEEE. V gave up 0 bases and J gave up 3 bases, with 10 bases separating them. This CDR3 spans 14 amino acids. Written as DNA, the CDR3 is TGTGCCAGCAGCTTGGAAGGACACTTCTACGAGCAGTACTTC. This sequence encodes CASSLEGHFYEQYF.